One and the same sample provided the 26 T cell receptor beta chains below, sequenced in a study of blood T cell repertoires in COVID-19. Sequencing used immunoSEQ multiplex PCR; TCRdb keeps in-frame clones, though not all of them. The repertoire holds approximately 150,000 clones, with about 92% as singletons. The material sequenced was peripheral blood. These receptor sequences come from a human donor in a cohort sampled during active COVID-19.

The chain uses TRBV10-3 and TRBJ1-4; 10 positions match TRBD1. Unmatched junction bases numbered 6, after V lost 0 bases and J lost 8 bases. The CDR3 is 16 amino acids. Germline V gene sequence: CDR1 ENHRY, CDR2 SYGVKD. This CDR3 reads CAISESRGTGEEKLFF. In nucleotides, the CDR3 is TGTGCCATCAGTGAGTCGAGGGGGACAGGGGAGGAAAAACTGTTTTTT.

CDR3 amino acids: CASSPIGGGAGGLWETQYF. Written as DNA, the CDR3 is TGCGCCAGCAGCCCGATCGGGGGGGGAGCGGGGGGGCTCTGGGAGACCCAGTACTTC. This chain uses TRBV4-1 with TRBJ2-5; 10 bases are shared with TRBD2. Germline V gene lookup returns CDR1 MGHRA and CDR2 YSYEKL. Trimming at V came to 4 bases and at J to 5 bases, leaving 19 bases not matched to a gene. This CDR3 is 19 amino acids long.

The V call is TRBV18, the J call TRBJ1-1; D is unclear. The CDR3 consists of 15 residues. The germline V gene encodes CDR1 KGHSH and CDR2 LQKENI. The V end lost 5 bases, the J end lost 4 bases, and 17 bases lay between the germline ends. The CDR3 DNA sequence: TGTGCCAGCTCATTCAATGGGTTTTCGGGCACTGAAGCTTTCTTT. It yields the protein CASSFNGFSGTEAFF.

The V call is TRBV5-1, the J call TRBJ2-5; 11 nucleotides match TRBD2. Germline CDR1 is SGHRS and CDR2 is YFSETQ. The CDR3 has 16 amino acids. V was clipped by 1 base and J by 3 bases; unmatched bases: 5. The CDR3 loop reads CASSLFLAGGEETQYF. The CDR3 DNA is TGCGCCAGCAGCTTGTTTCTAGCGGGGGGTGAAGAGACCCAGTACTTC.

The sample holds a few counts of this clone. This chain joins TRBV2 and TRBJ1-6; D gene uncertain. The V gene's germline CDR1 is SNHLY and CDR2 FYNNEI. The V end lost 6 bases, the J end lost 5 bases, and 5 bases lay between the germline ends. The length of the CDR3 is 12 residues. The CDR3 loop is CASRFDNSPLHF. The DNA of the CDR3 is TGTGCCAGCAGGTTCGATAATTCACCCCTCCACTTT.

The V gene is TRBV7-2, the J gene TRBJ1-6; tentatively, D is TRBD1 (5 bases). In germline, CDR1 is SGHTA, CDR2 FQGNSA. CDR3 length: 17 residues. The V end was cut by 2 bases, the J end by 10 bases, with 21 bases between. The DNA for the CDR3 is TGTGCCAGCAGCTTAATCTCGGGCGGGGCCTTGGGATCACCCCTCCACTTT. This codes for CASSLISGGALGSPLHF.

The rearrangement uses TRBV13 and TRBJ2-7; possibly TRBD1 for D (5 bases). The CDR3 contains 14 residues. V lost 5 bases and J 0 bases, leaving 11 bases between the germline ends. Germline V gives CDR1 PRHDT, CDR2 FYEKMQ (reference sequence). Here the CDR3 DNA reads TGTGCCAGCAGCCGGACAATTAGCTCCTACGAGCAGTACTTC. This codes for CASSRTISSYEQYF.

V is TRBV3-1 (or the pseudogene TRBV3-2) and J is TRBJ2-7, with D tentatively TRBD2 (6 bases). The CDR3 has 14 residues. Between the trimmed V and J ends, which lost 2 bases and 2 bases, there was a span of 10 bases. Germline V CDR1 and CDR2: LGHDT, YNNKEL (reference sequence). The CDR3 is CASSQFRGTYEQYF. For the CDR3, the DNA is TGTGCCAGCAGCCAATTTCGGGGGACCTACGAGCAGTACTTC.

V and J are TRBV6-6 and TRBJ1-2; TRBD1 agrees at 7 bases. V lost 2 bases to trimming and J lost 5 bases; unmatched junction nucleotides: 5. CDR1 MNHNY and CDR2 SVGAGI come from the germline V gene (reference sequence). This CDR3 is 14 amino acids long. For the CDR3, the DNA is TGTGCCAGCAGTTACGGGACAGTGCGGTATGGCTACACCTTC. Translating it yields CASSYGTVRYGYTF.

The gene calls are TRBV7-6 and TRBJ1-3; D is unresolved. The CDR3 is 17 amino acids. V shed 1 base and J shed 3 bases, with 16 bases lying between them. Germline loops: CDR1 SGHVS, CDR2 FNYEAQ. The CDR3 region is CASSLVGGIRDGNTIYF. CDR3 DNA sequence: TGTGCCAGCAGCTTAGTCGGAGGGATAAGAGATGGAAACACCATATATTTT. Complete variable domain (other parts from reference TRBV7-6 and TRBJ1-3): GAGVSQSPRYKVTKRGQDVALRCDPISGHVSLYWYRQALGQGPEFLTYFNYEAQQDKSGLPNDRFSAERPEGSISTLTIQRTEQRDSAMYRCASSLVGGIRDGNTIYFGEGSWLTVV.

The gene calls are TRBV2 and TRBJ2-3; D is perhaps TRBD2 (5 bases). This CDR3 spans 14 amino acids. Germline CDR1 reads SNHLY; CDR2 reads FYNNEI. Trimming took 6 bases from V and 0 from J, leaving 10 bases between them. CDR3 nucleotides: TGTGCCAGCAGGTTAGCGTACAGCACAGATACGCAGTATTTT. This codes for CASRLAYSTDTQYF. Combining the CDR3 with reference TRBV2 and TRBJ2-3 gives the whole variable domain EPEVTQTPSHQVTQMGQEVILRCVPISNHLYFYWYRQILGQKVEFLVSFYNNEISEKSEIFDDQFSVERPDGSNFTLKIRSTKLEDSAMYFCASRLAYSTDTQYFGPGTRLTVL.

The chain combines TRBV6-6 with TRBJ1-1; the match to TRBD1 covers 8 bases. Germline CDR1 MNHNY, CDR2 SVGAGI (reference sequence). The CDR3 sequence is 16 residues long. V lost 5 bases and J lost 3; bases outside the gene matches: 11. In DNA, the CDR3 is TGTGCCAGCAGTCCCCGGACAGGGCGTCCGGACACTGAAGCTTTCTTT. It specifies CASSPRTGRPDTEAFF.

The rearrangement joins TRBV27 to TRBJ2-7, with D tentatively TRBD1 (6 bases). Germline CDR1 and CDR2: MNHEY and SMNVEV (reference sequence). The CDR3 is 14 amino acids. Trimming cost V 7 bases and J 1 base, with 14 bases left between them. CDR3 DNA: TGTGCCAGCACGGCAGGGGTTGGATCCTACGAGCAGTACTTC. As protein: CASTAGVGSYEQYF.

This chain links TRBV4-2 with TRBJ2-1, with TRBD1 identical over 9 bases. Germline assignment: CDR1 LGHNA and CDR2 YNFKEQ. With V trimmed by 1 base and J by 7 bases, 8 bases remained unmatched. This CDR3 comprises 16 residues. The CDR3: CASSQVTGGGTNEQFF. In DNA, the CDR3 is TGTGCCAGCAGCCAAGTGACAGGGGGTGGTACGAATGAGCAGTTCTTC.

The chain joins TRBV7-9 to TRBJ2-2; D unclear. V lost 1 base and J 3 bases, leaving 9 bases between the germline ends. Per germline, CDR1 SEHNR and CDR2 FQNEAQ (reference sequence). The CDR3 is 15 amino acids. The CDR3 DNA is TGTGCCAGCAGCTTAGGAAGACTTCACACCGGGGAGCTGTTTTTT. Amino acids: CASSLGRLHTGELFF. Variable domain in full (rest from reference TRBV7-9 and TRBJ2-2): DTGVSQNPRHKITKRGQNVTFRCDPISEHNRLYWYRQTLGQGPEFLTYFQNEAQLEKSRLLSDRFSAERPKGSFSTLEIQRTEQGDSAMYLCASSLGRLHTGELFFGEGSRLTVL.

CDR3 region: CASSQRLAGETQYF. The DNA of the CDR3 is TGTGCCAGCAGCCAGCGCCTAGCGGGTGAGACCCAGTACTTC. The rearrangement joins TRBV4-2 to TRBJ2-5, with TRBD2 matching over 8 bases. Trimming removed 3 bases from V and 5 bases from J; junction bases left unmatched: 5. Germline lookup yields CDR1 LGHNA and CDR2 YNFKEQ. The CDR3 totals 14 residues.

The CDR3: CASSQGSTGNTIYF. The CDR3 DNA reads as TGTGCCAGCAGCCAAGGATCTACCGGAAACACCATATATTTT. The J gene is TRBJ1-3, the V gene TRBV3-1 (or the pseudogene TRBV3-2); D is ambiguous. Per the germline V gene, CDR1 is LGHDT and CDR2 is YNNKEL (reference sequence). V dropped 1 base and J dropped 4 bases, with 8 bases sitting between them. This CDR3 spans 14 amino acids.

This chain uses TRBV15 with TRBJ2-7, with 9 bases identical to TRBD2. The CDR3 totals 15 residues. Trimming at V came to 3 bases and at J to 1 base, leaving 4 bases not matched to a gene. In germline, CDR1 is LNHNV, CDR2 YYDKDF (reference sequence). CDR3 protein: CATSRIAGVSYEQYF. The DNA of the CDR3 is TGTGCCACCAGCAGGATAGCGGGGGTATCCTACGAGCAGTACTTC. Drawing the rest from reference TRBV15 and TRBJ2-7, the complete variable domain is DAMVIQNPRYQVTQFGKPVTLSCSQTLNHNVMYWYQQKSSQAPKLLFHYYDKDFNNEADTPDNFQSRRPNTSFCFLDIRSPGLGDTAMYLCATSRIAGVSYEQYFGPGTRLTVT.

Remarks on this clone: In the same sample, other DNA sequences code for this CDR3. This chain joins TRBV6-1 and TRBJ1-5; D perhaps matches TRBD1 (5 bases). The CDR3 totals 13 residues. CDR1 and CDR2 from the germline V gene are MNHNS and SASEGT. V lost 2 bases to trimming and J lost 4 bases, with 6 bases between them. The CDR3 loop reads CASSEQGNQPQHF. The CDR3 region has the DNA TGTGCCAGCAGTGAACAGGGAAATCAGCCCCAGCATTTT.

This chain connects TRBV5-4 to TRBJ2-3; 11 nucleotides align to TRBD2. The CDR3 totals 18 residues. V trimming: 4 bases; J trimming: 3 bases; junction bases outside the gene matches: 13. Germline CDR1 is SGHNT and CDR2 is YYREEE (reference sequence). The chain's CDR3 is CASSLGASGGIGTDTQYF. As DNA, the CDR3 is TGTGCCAGCAGCCTTGGAGCTAGCGGGGGGATCGGGACAGATACGCAGTATTTT.

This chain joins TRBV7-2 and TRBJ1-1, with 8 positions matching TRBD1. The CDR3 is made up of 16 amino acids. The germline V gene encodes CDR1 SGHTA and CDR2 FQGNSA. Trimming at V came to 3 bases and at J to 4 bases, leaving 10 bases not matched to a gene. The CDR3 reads CASSLRQGRVSTEAFF. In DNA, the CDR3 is TGTGCCAGCAGCTTGCGACAGGGGAGGGTAAGCACTGAAGCTTTCTTT.

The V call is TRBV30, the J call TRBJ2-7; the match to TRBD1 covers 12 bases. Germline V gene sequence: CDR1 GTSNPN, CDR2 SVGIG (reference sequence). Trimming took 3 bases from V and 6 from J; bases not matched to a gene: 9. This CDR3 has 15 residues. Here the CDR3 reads CAWSPLGQGAVEQYF. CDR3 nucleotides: TGTGCCTGGAGCCCCCTGGGACAGGGGGCGGTCGAGCAGTACTTC.

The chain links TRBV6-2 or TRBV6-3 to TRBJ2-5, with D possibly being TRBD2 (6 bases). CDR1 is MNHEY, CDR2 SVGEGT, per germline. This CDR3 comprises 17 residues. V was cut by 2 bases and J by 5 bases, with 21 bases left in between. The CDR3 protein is CASSYGRVTSGIETQYF. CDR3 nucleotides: TGTGCCAGCAGTTACGGCCGTGTGACTAGTGGAATTGAGACCCAGTACTTC.

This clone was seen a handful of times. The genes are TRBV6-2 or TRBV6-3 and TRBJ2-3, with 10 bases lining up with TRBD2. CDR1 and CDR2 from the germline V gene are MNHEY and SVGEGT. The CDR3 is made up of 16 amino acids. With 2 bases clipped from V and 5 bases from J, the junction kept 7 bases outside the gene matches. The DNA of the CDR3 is TGTGCCAGCAGTTACGAAGCGGGGGGGCTTAAAGATACGCAGTATTTT. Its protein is CASSYEAGGLKDTQYF.

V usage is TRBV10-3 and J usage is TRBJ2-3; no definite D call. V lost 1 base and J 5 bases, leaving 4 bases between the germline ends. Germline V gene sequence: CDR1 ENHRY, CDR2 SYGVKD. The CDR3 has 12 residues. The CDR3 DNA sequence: TGTGCCATCAGTGAGTTTATAGATACGCAGTATTTT. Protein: CAISEFIDTQYF.

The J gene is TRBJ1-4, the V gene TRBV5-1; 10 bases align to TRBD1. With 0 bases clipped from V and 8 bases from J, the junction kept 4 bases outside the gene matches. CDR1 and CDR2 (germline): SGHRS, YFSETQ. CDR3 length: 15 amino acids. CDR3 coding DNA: TGCGCCAGCAGCTTGGAGGGGACAGGGGAGGAAAAACTGTTTTTT. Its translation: CASSLEGTGEEKLFF. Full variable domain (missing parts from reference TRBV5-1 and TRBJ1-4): KAGVTQTPRYLIKTRGQQVTLSCSPISGHRSVSWYQQTPGQGLQFLFEYFSETQRNKGNFPGRFSGRQFSNSRSEMNVSTLELGDSALYLCASSLEGTGEEKLFFGSGTQLSVL.